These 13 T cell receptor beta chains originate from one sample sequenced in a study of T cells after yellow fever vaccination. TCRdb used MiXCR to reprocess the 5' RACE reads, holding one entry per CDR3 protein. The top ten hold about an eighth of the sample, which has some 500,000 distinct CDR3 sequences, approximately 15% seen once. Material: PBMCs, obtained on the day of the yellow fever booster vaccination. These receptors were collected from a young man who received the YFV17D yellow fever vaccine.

CDR3 sequence reads: CASSWGGDTGELFF. In DNA form, the CDR3 reads TGTGCCAGCAGCTGGGGGGGTGACACCGGGGAGCTGTTTTTT. This rearrangement joins TRBV27 to TRBJ2-2; 7 nucleotides match TRBD2. With 6 bases clipped from V and 3 bases from J, the junction kept 4 bases outside the gene matches. Germline V lookup: CDR1 MNHEY, CDR2 SMNVEV (reference sequence). CDR3 length: 14 amino acids.

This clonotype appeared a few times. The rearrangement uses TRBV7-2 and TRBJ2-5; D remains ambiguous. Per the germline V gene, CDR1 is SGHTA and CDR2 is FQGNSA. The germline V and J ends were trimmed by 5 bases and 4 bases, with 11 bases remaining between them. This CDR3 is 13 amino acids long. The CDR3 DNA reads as TGTGCCAGCAGCCCCGGACCCCTAGAGACCCAGTACTTC. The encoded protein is CASSPGPLETQYF.

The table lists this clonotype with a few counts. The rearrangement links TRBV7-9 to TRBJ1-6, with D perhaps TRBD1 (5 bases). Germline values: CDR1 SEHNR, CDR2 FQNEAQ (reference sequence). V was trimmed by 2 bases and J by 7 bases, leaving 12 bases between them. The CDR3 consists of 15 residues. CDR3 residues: CASSLLGGGNSPLHF. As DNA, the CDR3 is TGTGCCAGCAGCTTACTGGGGGGAGGCAATTCACCCCTCCACTTT. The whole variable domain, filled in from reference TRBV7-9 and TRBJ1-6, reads DTGVSQNPRHKITKRGQNVTFRCDPISEHNRLYWYRQTLGQGPEFLTYFQNEAQLEKSRLLSDRFSAERPKGSFSTLEIQRTEQGDSAMYLCASSLLGGGNSPLHFGNGTRLTVT.

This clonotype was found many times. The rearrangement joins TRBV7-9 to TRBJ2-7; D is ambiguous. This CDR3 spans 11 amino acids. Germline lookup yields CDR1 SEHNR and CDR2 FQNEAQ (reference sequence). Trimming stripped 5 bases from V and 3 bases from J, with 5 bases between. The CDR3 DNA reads TGTGCCAGCAGCGTCTACTACGAGCAGTACTTC. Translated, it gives CASSVYYEQYF.

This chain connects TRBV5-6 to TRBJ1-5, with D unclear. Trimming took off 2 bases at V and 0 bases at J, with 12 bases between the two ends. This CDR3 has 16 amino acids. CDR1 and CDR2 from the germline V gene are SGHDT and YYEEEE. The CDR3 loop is CASSFGRYDSNQPQHF. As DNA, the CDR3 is TGTGCCAGCAGCTTCGGGCGGTACGATAGCAATCAGCCCCAGCATTTT. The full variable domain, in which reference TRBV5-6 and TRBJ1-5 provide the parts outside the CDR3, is DAGVTQSPTHLIKTRGQQVTLRCSPKSGHDTVSWYQQALGQGPQFIFQYYEEEERQRGNFPDRFSGHQFPNYSSELNVNALLLGDSALYLCASSFGRYDSNQPQHFGDGTRLSIL.

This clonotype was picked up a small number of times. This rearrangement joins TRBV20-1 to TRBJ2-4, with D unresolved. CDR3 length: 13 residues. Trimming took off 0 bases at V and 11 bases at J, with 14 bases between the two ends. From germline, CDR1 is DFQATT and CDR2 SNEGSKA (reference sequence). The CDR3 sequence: CSARDLLQAVQYF. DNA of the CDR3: TGCAGTGCTAGAGATTTACTTCAGGCGGTTCAGTACTTC.

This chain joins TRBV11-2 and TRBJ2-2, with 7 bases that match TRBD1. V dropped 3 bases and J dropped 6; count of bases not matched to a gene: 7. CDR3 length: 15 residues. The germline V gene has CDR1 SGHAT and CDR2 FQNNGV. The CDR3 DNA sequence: TGTGCCAGCAGCTTGGGACAGAATCGCGCCGGGGAGCTGTTTTTT. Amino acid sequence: CASSLGQNRAGELFF.

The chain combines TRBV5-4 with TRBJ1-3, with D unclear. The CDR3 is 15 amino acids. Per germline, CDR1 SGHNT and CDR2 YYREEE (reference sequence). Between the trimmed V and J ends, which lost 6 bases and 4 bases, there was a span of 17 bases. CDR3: CASKPGLSGGNTIYF. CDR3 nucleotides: TGTGCCAGCAAACCGGGTCTCTCGGGAGGAAACACCATATATTTT.

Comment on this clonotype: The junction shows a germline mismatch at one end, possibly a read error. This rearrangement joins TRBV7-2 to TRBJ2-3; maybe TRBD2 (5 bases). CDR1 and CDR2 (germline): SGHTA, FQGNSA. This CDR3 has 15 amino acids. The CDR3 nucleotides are TGTGCCAGCATCTTAGAGCGGCCTAGCACACATACGCAGTATTTT. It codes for CASILERPSTHTQYF.

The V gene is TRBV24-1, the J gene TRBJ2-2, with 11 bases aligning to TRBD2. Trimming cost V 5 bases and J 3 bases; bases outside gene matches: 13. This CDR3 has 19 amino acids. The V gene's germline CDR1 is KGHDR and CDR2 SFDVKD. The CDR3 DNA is TGTGCCACCAGTGTTTTTCCTAGCGGGAGGAGTGCGGACACCGGGGAGCTGTTTTTT. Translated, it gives CATSVFPSGRSADTGELFF.

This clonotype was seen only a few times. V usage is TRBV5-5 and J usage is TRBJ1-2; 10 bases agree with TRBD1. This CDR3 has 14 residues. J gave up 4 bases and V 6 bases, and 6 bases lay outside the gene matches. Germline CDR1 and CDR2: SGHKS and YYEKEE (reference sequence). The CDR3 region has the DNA TGTGCCAGCACCGAGGACAGGGGGGTCTATGGCTACACCTTC. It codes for CASTEDRGVYGYTF.

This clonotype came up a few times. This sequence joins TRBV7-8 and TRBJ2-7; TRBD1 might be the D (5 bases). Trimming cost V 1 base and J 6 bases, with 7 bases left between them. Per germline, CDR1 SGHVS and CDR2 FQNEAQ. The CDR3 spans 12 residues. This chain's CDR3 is CASSLDTGEQYF. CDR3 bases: TGTGCCAGCAGCTTAGATACAGGCGAGCAGTACTTC. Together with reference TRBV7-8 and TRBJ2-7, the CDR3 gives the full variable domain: GAGVSQSPRYKVAKRGQDVALRCDPISGHVSLFWYQQALGQGPEFLTYFQNEAQLDKSGLPSDRFFAERPEGSVSTLKIQRTQQEDSAVYLCASSLDTGEQYFGPGTRLTVT.

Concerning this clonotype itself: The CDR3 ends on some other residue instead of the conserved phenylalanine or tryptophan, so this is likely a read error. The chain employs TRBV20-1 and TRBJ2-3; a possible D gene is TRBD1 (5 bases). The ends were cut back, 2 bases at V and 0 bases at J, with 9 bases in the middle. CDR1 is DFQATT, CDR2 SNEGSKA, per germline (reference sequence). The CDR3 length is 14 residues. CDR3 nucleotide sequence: TGCAGTGCTAGAAAAGACAGAAGCACAGATACGCAGTATTCT. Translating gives CSARKDRSTDTQYS.